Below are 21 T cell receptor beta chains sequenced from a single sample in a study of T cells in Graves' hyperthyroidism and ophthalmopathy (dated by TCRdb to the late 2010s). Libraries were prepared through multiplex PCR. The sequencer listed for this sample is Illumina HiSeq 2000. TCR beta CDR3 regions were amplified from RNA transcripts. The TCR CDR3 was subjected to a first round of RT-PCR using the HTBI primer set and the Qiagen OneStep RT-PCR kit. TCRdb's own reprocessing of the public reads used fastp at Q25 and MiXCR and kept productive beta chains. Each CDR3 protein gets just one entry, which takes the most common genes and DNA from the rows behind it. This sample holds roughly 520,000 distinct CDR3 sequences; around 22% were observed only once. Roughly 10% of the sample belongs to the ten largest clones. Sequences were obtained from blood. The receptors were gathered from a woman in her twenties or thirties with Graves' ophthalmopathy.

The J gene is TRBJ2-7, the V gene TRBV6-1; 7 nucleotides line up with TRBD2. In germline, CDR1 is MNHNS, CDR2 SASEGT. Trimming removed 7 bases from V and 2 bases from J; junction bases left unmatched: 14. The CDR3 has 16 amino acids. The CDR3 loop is CASTESWGGRAYEQYF. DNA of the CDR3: TGTGCCAGCACCGAATCCTGGGGAGGGAGGGCCTACGAGCAGTACTTC.

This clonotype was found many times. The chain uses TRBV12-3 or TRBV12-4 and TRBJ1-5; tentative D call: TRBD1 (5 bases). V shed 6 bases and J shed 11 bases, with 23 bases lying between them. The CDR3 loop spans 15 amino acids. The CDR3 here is CASSPPAGYFRAQHF. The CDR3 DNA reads TGTGCCAGCAGCCCACCGGCAGGGTACTTCCGGGCCCAGCATTTT.

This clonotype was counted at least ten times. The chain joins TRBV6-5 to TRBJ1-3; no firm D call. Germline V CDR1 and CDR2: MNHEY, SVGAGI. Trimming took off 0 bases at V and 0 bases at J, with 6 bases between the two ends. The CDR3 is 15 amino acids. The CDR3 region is CASSYSYPSGNTIYF. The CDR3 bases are TGTGCCAGCAGTTACTCGTACCCCTCTGGAAACACCATATATTTT.

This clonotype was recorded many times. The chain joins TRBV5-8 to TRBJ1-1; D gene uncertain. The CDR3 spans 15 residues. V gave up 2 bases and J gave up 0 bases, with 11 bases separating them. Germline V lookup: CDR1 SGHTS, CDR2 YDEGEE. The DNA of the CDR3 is TGTGCCAGCAGCTTCCGGGAAAGGTTGAACACTGAAGCTTTCTTT. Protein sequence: CASSFRERLNTEAFF.

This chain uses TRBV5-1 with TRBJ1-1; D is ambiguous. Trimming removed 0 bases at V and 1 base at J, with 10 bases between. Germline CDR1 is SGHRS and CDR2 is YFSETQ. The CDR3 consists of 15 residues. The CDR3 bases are TGCGCCAGCAGCTTGGACGGGCCGCCGAACACTGAAGCTTTCTTT. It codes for CASSLDGPPNTEAFF.

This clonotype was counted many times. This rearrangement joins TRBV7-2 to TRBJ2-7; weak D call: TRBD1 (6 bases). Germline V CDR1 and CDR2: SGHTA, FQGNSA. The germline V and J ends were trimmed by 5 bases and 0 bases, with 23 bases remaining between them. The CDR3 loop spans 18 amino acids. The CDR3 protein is CASSTLKSIGQYSYEQYF. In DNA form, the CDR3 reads TGTGCCAGCAGCACCCTCAAAAGTATAGGACAGTACTCCTACGAGCAGTACTTC.

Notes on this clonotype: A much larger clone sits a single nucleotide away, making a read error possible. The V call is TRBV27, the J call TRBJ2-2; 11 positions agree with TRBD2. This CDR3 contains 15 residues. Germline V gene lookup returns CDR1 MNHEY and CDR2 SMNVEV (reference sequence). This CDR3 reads CASSLLAGGTGEPFF. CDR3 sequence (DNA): TGTGCCAGCAGTTTACTAGCGGGGGGCACCGGGGAGCCGTTTTTT.

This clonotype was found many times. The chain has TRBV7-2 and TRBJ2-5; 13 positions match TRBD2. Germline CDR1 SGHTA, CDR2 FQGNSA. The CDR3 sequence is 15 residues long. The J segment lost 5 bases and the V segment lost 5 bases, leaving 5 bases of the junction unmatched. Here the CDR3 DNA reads TGTGCCAGCAGCAAAGGACTAGCGGGGGATGAGACCCAGTACTTC. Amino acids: CASSKGLAGDETQYF.

The CDR3 sequence is CASSGALWTEAFF. In DNA form, the CDR3 reads TGTGCCAGCAGCGGCGCTCTTTGGACTGAAGCTTTCTTT. The V and J genes are TRBV7-2 and TRBJ1-1; D gene unclear. Deletions cut 5 bases from V and 5 bases from J, with 12 bases between. Germline V lookup: CDR1 SGHTA, CDR2 FQGNSA. CDR3 length equals 13 residues.

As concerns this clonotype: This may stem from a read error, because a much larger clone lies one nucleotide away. CDR3 sequence (DNA): TGTGCCAGCAGCCTTTCCTCAGCCGGGACAGCTTATGGCTACACCTTC. It encodes CASSLSSAGTAYGYTF. The chain is built from TRBV11-2 and TRBJ1-2, with 7 positions matching TRBD1. Germline CDR1 reads SGHAT; CDR2 reads FQNNGV. The CDR3 extends over 16 amino acids. Trimming took 5 bases from V and 5 from J; bases not matched to a gene: 14.

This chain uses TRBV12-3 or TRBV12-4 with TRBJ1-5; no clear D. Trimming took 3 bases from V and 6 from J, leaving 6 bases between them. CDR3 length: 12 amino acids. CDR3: CASSFRSQPQHF. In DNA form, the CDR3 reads TGTGCCAGCAGTTTTCGGTCTCAGCCCCAGCATTTT.

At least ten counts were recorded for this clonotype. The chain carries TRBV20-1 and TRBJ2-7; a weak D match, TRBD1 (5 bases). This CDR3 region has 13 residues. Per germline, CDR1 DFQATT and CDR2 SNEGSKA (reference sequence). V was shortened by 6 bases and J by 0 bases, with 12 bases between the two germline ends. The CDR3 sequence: CSASRDLSYEQYF. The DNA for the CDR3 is TGCAGTGCCAGCAGGGATCTCTCCTACGAGCAGTACTTC.

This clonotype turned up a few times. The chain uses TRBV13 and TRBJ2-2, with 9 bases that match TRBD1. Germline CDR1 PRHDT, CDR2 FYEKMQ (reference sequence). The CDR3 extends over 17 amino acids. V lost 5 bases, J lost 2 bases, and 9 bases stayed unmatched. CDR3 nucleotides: TGTGCCAGCAGCGAACAGTTGGGACAGGGTAACACCGGGGAGCTGTTTTTT. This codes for CASSEQLGQGNTGELFF.

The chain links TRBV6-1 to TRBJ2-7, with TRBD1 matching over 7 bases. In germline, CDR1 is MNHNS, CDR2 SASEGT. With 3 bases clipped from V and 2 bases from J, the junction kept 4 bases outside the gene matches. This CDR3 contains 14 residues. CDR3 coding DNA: TGTGCCAGCAGTGACGGGGACAGAGCCTACGAGCAGTACTTC. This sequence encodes CASSDGDRAYEQYF.

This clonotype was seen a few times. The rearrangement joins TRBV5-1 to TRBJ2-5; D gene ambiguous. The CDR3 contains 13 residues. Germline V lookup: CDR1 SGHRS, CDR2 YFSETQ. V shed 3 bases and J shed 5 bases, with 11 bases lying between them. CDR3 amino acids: CASSSRARETQYF. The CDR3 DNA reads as TGCGCCAGCAGCTCAAGGGCGAGGGAGACCCAGTACTTC.

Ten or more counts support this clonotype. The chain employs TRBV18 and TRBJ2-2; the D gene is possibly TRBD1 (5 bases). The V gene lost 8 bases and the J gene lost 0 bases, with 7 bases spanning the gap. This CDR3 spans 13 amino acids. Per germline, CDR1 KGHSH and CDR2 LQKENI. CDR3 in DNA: TGTGCCAGCGACAGAACGAACACCGGGGAGCTGTTTTTT. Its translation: CASDRTNTGELFF.

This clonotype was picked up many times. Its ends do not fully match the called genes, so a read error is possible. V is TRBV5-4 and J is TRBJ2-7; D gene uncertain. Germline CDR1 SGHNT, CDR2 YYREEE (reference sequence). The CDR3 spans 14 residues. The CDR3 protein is CASSSSRFSHEQYF. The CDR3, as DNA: TGTGCCAGCAGCTCGTCCCGGTTCTCCCACGAGCAGTACTTC.

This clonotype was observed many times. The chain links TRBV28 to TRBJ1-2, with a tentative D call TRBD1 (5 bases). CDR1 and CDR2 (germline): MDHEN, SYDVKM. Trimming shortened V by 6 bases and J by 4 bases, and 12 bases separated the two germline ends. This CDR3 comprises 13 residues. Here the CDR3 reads CASSPGRFYGYTF. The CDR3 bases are TGTGCCAGCAGCCCGGGACGGTTCTATGGCTACACCTTC.

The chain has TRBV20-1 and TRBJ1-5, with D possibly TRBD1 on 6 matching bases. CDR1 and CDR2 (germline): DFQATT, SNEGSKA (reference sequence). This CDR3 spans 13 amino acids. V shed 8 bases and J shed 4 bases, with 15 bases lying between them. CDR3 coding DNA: TGCAGTTTCAGGGGAGTGGCGAATCAGCCCCAGCATTTT. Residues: CSFRGVANQPQHF.

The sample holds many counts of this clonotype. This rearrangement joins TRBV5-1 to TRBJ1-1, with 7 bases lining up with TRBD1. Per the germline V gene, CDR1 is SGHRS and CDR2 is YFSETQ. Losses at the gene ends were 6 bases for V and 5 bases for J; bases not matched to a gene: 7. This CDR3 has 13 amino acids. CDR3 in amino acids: CASTTGEWTEAFF. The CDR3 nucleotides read TGCGCCAGCACAACAGGGGAGTGGACTGAAGCTTTCTTT.

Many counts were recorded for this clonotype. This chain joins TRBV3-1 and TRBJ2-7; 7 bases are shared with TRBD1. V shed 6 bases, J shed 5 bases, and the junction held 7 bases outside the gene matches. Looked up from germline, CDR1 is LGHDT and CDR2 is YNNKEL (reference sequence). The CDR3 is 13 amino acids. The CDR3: CASSATGYDEQYF. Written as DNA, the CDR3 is TGTGCCAGCAGTGCGACAGGGTACGACGAGCAGTACTTC.